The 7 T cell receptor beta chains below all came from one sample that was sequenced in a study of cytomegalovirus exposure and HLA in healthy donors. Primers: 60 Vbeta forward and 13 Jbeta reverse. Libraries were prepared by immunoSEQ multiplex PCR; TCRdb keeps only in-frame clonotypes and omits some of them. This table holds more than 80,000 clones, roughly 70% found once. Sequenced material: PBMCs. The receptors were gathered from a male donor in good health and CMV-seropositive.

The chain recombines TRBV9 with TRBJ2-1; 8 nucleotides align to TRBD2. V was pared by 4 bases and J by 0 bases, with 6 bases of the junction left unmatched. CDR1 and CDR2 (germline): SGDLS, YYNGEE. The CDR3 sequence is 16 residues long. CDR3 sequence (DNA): TGTGCCAGCAGCCCCGGGACTAGGGGCTCCTACAATGAGCAGTTCTTC. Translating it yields CASSPGTRGSYNEQFF.

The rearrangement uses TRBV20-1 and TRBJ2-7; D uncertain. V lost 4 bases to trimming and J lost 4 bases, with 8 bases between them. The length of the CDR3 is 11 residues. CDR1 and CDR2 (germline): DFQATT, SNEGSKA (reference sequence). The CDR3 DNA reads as TGCAGTGCTACCCCGACTTACGAGCAGTACTTC. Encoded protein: CSATPTYEQYF.

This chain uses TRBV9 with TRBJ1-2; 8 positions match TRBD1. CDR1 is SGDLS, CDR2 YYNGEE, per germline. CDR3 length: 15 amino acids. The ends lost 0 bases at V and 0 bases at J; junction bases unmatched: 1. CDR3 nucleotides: TGTGCCAGCAGCGTAGGGACAGGGACTAACTATGGCTACACCTTC. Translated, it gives CASSVGTGTNYGYTF.

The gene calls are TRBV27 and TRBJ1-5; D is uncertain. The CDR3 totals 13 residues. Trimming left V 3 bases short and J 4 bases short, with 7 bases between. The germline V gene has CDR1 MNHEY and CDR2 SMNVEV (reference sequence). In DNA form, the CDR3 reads TGTGCCAGCAGTTTGCGGGAGAATCAGCCCCAGCATTTT. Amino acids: CASSLRENQPQHF.

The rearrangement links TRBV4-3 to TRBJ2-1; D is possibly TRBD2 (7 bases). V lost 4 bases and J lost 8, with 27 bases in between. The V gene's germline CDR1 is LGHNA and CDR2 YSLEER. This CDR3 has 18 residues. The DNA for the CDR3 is TGCGCCAGCAGCCCAGGGGTGGGTATGTGGGGGGGCATCGATGAGCAGTTCTTC. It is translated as CASSPGVGMWGGIDEQFF.

The CDR3 bases are TGTGCCAGCAGTCCGGGACAGGGGATGTACGAGCAGTACTTC. Translating gives CASSPGQGMYEQYF. The chain carries TRBV6-5 and TRBJ2-7, with 10 bases lining up with TRBD1. Losses at the gene ends were 5 bases for V and 4 bases for J; bases not matched to a gene: 5. The CDR3 is 14 residues long. Germline V gene data show CDR1 as MNHEY and CDR2 as SVGAGI.

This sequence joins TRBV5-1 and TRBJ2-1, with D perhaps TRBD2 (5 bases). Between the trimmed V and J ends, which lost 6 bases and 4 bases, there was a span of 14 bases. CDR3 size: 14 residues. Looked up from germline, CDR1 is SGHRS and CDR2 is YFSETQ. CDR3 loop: CASTPVTGYNEQFF. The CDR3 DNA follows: TGCGCCAGCACCCCCGTCACGGGGTACAATGAGCAGTTCTTC. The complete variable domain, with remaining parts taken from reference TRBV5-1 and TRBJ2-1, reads KAGVTQTPRYLIKTRGQQVTLSCSPISGHRSVSWYQQTPGQGLQFLFEYFSETQRNKGNFPGRFSGRQFSNSRSEMNVSTLELGDSALYLCASTPVTGYNEQFFGPGTRLTVL.